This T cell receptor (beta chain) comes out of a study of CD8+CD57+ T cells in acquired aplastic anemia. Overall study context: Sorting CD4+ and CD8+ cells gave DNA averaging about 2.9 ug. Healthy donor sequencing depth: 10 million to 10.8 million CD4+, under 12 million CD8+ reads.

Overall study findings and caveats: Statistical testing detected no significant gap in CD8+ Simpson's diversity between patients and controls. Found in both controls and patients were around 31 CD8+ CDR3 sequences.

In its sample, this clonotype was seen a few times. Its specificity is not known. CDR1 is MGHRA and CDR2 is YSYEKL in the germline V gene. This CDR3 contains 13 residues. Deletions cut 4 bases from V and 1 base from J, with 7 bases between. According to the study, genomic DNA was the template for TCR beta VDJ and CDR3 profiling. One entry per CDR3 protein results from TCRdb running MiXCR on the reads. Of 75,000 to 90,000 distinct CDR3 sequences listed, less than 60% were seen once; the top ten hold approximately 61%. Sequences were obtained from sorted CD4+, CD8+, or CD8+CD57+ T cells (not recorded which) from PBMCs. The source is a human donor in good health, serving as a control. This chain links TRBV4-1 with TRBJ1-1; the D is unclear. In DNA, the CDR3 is TGCGCCAGCAGCCTAGTTACGAACACTGAAGCTTTCTTT. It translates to CASSLVTNTEAFF.